This TCR beta chain was documented in a study of T-cell reconstitution after alpha-beta-depleted transplantation in children. Germline-derived CDR1 and CDR2 are SEHNR and FQNEAQ (reference sequence). V was clipped by 5 bases and J by 3 bases, with 16 bases between them. CDR3 length: 15 residues. Construction of the TCRbeta library involved unique molecular identifiers. TCRdb processed the PCR reads anew with MiXCR; each CDR3 protein has one entry. This sample has around 680,000 distinct CDR3 sequences, with 15% to 20% found just once. This TCR was sampled from a human donor who donated a stem cell graft to a child with acute myeloid leukemia. The material sequenced was PBMCs from the stem cell graft donor, taken from the stem cell graft. The chain has TRBV7-9 and TRBJ2-5; no clear D gene. The CDR3 region is CASSPWTVGKETQYF. CDR3 in DNA: TGTGCCAGCAGCCCCTGGACCGTGGGAAAAGAGACCCAGTACTTC.